This TCR beta chain was found in a study of spatial heterogeneity in lung cancer. Study in general: In raw reads, more than 9.5 appearances on average were recorded for each unique TCR and UMI combination.

Each TCR cDNA molecule bore a unique molecular identifier. MiXCR was run by TCRdb on the 5' RACE reads, yielding one entry per CDR3 protein. Among tens of thousands of distinct CDR3 sequences listed, 6.3% were seen once. The time point is: sample taken at primary tumor resection. The donor group consisted of 55 to 85 patients who had untreated, early-stage non-small cell lung cancer. The authors sequenced whole RNA from tumor, nontumor lung or frozen PBMC without sorting. This clonotype has just one count. V was trimmed by 5 bases and J by 4 bases, leaving 17 bases between them. This CDR3 spans 15 amino acids. The germline V gene has CDR1 SGHVS and CDR2 FQNEAQ.

The rearrangement uses TRBV7-8 and TRBJ1-1, with D perhaps TRBD1 (6 bases). Sequencing was performed on PBMCs, taken at surgery. This TCR was sampled from a female donor with early-stage non-small cell lung cancer. The CDR3 DNA sequence: TGTGCCAGCAGCGAGAGACAGGTGGGGGTCACTGAAGCTTTCTTT. Translating it yields CASSERQVGVTEAFF.